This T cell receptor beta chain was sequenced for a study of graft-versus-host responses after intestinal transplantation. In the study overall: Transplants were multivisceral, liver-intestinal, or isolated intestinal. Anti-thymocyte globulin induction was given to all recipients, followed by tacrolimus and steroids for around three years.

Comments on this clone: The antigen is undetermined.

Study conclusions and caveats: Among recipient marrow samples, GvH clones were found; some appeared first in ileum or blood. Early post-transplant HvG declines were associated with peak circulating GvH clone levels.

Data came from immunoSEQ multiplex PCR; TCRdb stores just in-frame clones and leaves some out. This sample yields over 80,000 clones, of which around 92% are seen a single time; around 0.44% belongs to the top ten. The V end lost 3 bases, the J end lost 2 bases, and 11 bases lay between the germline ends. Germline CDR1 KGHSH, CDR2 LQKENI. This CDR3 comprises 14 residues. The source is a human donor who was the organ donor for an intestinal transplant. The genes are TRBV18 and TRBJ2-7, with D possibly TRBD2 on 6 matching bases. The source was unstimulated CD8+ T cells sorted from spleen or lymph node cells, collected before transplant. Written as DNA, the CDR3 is TGTGCCAGCTCACCGGGGACTGCAACCTACGAGCAGTACTTC. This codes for CASSPGTATYEQYF.